The 3 T cell receptor beta chains below all came from one sample that was sequenced in a study of CXCR3-negative and CXCR3-positive naive CD8 T cells. Study findings and constraints: A higher hydrophobicity marked the TRB CDR3s of CXCR3-positive naive cells versus CXCR3-negative naive cells.

The authors made the TRB cDNA libraries by 5' RACE using UMI labels. Each CDR3 protein gets one entry in TCRdb, which reprocessed the 5' RACE reads and gives no DNA. The repertoire table contains about 110,000 distinct CDR3 sequences. No antigens are known for them. The sequenced sample consisted of naive CXCR3+ CD8+ T cells from blood. Stated subset: CD45RO-CCR7+CD27+CD95- naive CD8+ T cells expressing CXCR3 (TNR3+). Receptors originate from a human donor in good health. Some clones in this sample may be carry-over from other donors' samples.

The chain recombines TRBV15 with TRBJ1-2; TCRdb reports TRBD1, a call that lacks DNA to check it against. Per the germline V gene, CDR1 is LNHNV and CDR2 is YYDKDF (reference sequence). The CDR3 extends over 16 amino acids. CDR3 in amino acids: CATSSEGGRLRGGYTF.

The chain couples TRBV28 to TRBJ2-7; lacking DNA, the TRBD1 call made by TCRdb goes unchecked. This CDR3 has 14 residues. Germline lookup yields CDR1 MDHEN and CDR2 SYDVKM. The CDR3 loop reads CASSLPGQGFEQYF.

The chain has TRBV20-1 and TRBJ2-2; TCRdb lists TRBD2, though no DNA is available to test this call. CDR1 and CDR2 from the germline V gene are DFQATT and SNEGSKA (reference sequence). The CDR3 has 14 amino acids. This CDR3 is CSASQSGSTGELFF.